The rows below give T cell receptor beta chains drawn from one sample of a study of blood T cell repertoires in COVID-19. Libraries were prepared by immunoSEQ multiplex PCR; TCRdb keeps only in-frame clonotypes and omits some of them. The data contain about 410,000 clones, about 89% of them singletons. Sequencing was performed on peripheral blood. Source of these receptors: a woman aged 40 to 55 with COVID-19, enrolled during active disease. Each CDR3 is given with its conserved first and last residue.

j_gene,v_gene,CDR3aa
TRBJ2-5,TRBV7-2,CASSSQRGGGETQYF
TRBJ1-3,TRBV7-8,CASSRDHRGRDTIYF
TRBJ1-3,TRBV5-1,CASSLNAGGAGSGNTIYF
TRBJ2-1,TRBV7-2,CASSFNNEQFF
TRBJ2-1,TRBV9,CASGLGGTNNEQFF
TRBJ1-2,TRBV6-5,CASSSGQGRNYGYTF
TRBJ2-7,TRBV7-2,CASSATDQRSSVRHYEQYF
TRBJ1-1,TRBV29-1,CSVRNTEAFF
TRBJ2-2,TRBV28,CASRGAGTGELFF
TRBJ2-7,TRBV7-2,CASSAASGGTSYEQYF
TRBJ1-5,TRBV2,CASSEDRGVSNQPQHF
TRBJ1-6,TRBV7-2,CASSPRQVDNSPLHF
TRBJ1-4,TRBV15,CATSREERFGEKLFF
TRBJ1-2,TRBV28,CASSLAGLERYTF
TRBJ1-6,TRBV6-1,CASSEVLEGPYNSPLHF
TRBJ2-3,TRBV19,CASSTGTGRTDTQYF
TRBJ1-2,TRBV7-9,CASSSRQGGPYGYTF
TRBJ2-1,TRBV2,CASSDPGTSAINEQFF
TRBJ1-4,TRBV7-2,CASSFPGTGEEKLFF
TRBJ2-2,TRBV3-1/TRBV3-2,CASSQDAGMAGELFF
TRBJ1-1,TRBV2,CASNEALREAFF
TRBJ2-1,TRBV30,CAWSLDLAGVSNEQFF
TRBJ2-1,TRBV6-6,CASRSPSGEQFF
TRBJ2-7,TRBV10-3,CAISDPRDYEQYF
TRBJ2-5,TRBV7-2,CASSVPGQGRETQYF
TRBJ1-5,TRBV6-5,CASRTSGGANQPQHF
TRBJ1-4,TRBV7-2,CASSLGQGGEKLFF
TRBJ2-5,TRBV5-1,CASSLGDYARETQYF
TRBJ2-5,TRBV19,CASSVRQGQETQYF
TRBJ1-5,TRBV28,CASSLVQGHQPQHF
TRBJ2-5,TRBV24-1,CATSDLSRGGGKETQYF
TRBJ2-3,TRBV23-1,CASYGSGRDTDTQYF
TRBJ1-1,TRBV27,CASWARERPEAFF
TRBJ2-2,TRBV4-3,CASSQGGGANTGELFF
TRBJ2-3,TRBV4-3,CASSPSGRAGDTQYF
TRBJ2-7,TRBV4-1,CASSLGLAGALSYEQYF
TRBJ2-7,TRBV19,CASSRHEGTPAEQYF
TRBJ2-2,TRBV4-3,CASSPYGARSSGNTGELFF
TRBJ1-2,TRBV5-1,CASSPLQGEHGYTF
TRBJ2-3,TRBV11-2,CASSLGGRVSTDTQYF
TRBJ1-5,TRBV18,CASSSGWDQPQHF
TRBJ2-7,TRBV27,CASSTLTGTPYEQYF
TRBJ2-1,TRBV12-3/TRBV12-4,CASSLSGYQFF
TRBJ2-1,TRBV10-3,CAISGHDEQFF
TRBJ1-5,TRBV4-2,CASSQDPRGYQPQHF
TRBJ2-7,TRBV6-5,CASSYYRDRAYEQYF
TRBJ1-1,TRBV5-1,CASSRGNTEAFF
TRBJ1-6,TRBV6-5,CASSYSGVNSPLHF
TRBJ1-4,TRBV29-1,CSVAIRGTGGNEKLFF
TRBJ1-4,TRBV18,CASSPRQGDEKLFF
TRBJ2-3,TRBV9,CASSVGIGVDADTQYF
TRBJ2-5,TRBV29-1,CSRQGSWKKTQYF
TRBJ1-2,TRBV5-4,CASSLAQQGIIGGYTF
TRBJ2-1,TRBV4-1,CASSQTRQPGGDEQFF
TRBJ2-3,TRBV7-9,CASSLSTGVKDTQYF
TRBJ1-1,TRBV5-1,CASSSAATGPNTEAFF
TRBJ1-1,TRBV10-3,CAISPDRADTEAFF
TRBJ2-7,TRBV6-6,CASRVLDSSYEQYF